This T cell receptor (beta chain) originates from a study of control samples from healthy donors and cancer patients. Assay: immunoSEQ multiplex PCR; the TCRdb copy retains only in-frame clones and omits some. The sample lists roughly 100,000 clones; just under 95% were seen once. Trimming cost V 5 bases and J 1 base; bases outside gene matches: 14. This CDR3 spans 19 amino acids. Germline values: CDR1 LGHDT, CDR2 YNNKEL (reference sequence). The gene calls are TRBV3-1 (or the pseudogene TRBV3-2) and TRBJ2-1; TRBD2 matches at 10 bases. The TCR comes from a human donor in good health. The donor label of this sample is uncertain. Material for sequencing was blood. This chain's CDR3 is CASSAALAGALSSYNEQFF. In DNA, the CDR3 is TGTGCCAGCAGCGCCGCGCTAGCGGGGGCTCTCTCATCCTACAATGAGCAGTTCTTC.